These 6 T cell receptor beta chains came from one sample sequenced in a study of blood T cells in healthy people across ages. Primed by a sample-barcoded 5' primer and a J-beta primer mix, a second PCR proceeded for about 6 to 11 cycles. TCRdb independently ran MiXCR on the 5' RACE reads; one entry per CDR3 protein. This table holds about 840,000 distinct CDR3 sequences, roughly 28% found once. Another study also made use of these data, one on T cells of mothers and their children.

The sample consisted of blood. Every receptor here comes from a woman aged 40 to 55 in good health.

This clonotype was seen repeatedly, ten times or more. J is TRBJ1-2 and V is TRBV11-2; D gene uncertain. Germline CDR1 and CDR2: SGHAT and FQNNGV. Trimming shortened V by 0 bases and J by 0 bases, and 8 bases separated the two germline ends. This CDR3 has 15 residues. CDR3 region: CASSLEGASNYGYTF. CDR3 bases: TGTGCCAGCAGCTTAGAGGGAGCCTCTAACTATGGCTACACCTTC.

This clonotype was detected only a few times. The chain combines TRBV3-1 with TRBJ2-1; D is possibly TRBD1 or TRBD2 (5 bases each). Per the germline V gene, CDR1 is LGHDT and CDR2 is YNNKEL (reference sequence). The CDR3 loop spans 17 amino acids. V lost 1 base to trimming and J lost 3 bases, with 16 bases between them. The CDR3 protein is CASSQGGGTSLYNEQFF. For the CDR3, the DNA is TGTGCCAGCAGCCAAGGAGGTGGGACGTCCCTCTACAATGAGCAGTTCTTC.

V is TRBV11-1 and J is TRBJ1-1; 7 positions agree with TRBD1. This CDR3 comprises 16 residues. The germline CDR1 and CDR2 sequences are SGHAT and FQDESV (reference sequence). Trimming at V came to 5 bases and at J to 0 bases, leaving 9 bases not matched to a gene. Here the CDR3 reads CASSDDPTGMNTEAFF. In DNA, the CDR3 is TGTGCCAGCAGCGATGACCCGACAGGGATGAACACTGAAGCTTTCTTT.

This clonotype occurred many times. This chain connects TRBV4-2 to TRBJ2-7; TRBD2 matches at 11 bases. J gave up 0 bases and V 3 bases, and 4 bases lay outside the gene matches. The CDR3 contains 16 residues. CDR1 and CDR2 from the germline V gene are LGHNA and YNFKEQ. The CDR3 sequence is CASSQQGLADSYEQYF. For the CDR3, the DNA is TGTGCCAGCAGCCAGCAGGGACTAGCGGACTCCTACGAGCAGTACTTC.

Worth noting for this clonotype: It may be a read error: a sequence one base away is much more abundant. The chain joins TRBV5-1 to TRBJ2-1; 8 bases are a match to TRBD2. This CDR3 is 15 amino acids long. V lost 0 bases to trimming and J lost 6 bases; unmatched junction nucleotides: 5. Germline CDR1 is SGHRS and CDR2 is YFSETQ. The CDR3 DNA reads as TGCGCCAGCAGCTTGGGGGCTAGCGGGCGCAATGAGCAGTTCTTC. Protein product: CASSLGASGRNEQFF.

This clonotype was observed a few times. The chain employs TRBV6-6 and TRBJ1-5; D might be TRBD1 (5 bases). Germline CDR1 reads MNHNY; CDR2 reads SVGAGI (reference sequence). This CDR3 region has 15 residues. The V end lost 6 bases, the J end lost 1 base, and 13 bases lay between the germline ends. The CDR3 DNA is TGTGCCAGCAGGGGCGACGGGGCCAGCAATCAGCCCCAGCATTTT. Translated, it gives CASRGDGASNQPQHF.